These 16 T cell receptor beta chains were all obtained from the same sample, sequenced in a study of blood T cell repertoires in COVID-19. TCRdb's copy holds only in-frame clones and misses some; the assay was immunoSEQ multiplex PCR. The data show 180,000 or so clones, with 70% to 90% seen just once and almost 5% held by the top ten. Sequenced material: peripheral blood. Source of these receptors: a woman of 80 years or more with acute or convalescent COVID-19.

The chain joins TRBV30 to TRBJ2-7; 9 bases agree with TRBD1. With V trimmed by 0 bases and J by 4 bases, 7 bases remained unmatched. Germline CDR1 reads GTSNPN; CDR2 reads SVGIG (reference sequence). The CDR3 sequence is 15 residues long. The CDR3 DNA sequence: TGTGCCTGGAGTGTCGGGACAGGGAAGCGATACGAGCAGTACTTC. Translation: CAWSVGTGKRYEQYF. Based on the CDR3 plus reference TRBV30 and TRBJ2-7, the full variable domain is SQTIHQWPATLVQPVGSPLSLECTVEGTSNPNLYWYRQAAGRGLQLLFYSVGIGQISSEVPQNLSASRPQDRQFILSSKKLLLSDSGFYLCAWSVGTGKRYEQYFGPGTRLTVT.

V gene TRBV9 combines with J gene TRBJ1-5; D gene ambiguous. Per germline, CDR1 SGDLS and CDR2 YYNGEE. V shed 4 bases and J shed 4 bases, with 12 bases lying between them. This CDR3 has 14 amino acids. CDR3 amino acids: CASSISGRNQPQHF. The CDR3 nucleotides are TGTGCCAGCAGCATTAGCGGCAGAAATCAGCCCCAGCATTTT.

V usage is TRBV4-2 and J usage is TRBJ1-1; D call uncertain. The germline gives CDR1 LGHNA, CDR2 YNFKEQ. Trimming shortened V by 1 base and J by 6 bases, and 15 bases separated the two germline ends. This CDR3 is 15 amino acids long. Written as DNA, the CDR3 is TGTGCCAGCAGCCAAGCCCCGGTTGTCGGGGCTGAAGCTTTCTTT. Translation gives CASSQAPVVGAEAFF.

The chain has TRBV29-1 and TRBJ1-3; 10 bases line up with TRBD1. J lost 2 bases, V lost 7 bases, and 5 bases had no gene match. CDR3 size: 14 residues. The germline gives CDR1 SQVTM, CDR2 ANQGSEA. The CDR3 loop is CSARGQGTGNTIYF. The CDR3 DNA reads as TGCAGCGCCCGGGGACAGGGGACTGGAAACACCATATATTTT.

The chain couples TRBV29-1 to TRBJ2-7, with D perhaps matching TRBD2 (7 bases). Germline CDR1 is SQVTM and CDR2 is ANQGSEA. The length of the CDR3 is 13 residues. Deletions cut 5 bases from V and 2 bases from J, with 13 bases between. As DNA, the CDR3 is TGCAGCGTTAAAGGGGGGGGTACCTACGAGCAGTACTTC. This translates into CSVKGGGTYEQYF.

This clone occurred once. This chain uses TRBV5-1 with TRBJ1-4; 7 nucleotides line up with TRBD1. V dropped 2 bases and J dropped 11; count of bases not matched to a gene: 12. The CDR3 runs to 15 residues. CDR1 SGHRS and CDR2 YFSETQ come from the germline V gene. DNA of the CDR3: TGCGCCAGCAGCTTTGAGGTCAGGGGGTTTTCGAAACTGTTTTTT. It encodes CASSFEVRGFSKLFF.

Worth noting for this clone: The same CDR3 is also encoded by other DNA sequences in this sample. The chain recombines TRBV7-2 with TRBJ1-1; possibly TRBD1 for D (5 bases). Trimming shortened V by 0 bases and J by 5 bases, and 10 bases separated the two germline ends. The CDR3 spans 14 residues. Germline lookup yields CDR1 SGHTA and CDR2 FQGNSA. CDR3 bases: TGTGCCAGCAGCTTAGCGGGTGGGGGGACTGAAGCTTTCTTT. Amino acids: CASSLAGGGTEAFF.

The gene calls are TRBV2 and TRBJ1-5; 7 bases fit TRBD1. Losses at the gene ends were 7 bases for V and 6 bases for J; bases not matched to a gene: 6. The length of the CDR3 is 13 residues. Germline V gene data show CDR1 as SNHLY and CDR2 as FYNNEI. The CDR3 DNA is TGTGCCAGCACCGGGACAGTAAGTCAGCCCCAGCATTTT. Translating gives CASTGTVSQPQHF.

The chain is built from TRBV5-1 and TRBJ1-2; D not certain. The V end was cut by 3 bases, the J end by 5 bases, with 11 bases between. This CDR3 region has 13 residues. The V gene's germline CDR1 is SGHRS and CDR2 YFSETQ. CDR3: CASSSGSSYGYTF. The CDR3 DNA sequence: TGCGCCAGCAGCTCCGGGTCTTCGTATGGCTACACCTTC.

The chain uses TRBV2 and TRBJ2-7; 8 nucleotides align to TRBD1. The CDR3 spans 16 residues. The V gene's germline CDR1 is SNHLY and CDR2 FYNNEI. The trim removed 6 bases at V and 2 bases at J, leaving 12 bases unmatched. CDR3 loop: CASRRPGTGQTYEQYF. The CDR3 nucleotides are TGTGCCAGCAGAAGGCCAGGGACAGGCCAAACCTACGAGCAGTACTTC.

The V call is TRBV11-2, the J call TRBJ2-1; 8 nucleotides align to TRBD2. This CDR3 is 15 amino acids long. Trimming at V came to 4 bases and at J to 4 bases, leaving 6 bases not matched to a gene. Germline values: CDR1 SGHAT, CDR2 FQNNGV. The CDR3 DNA sequence: TGTGCCAGCAGCTCCTTGGCTAGCGGGTACAATGAGCAGTTCTTC. This encodes CASSSLASGYNEQFF.

The CDR3 DNA is TGTGCCAGCAGCTTAATAACGAACACCGGGGAGCTGTTTTTT. Protein: CASSLITNTGELFF. This chain links TRBV7-2 with TRBJ2-2; D uncertain. The CDR3 length is 14 residues. CDR1 SGHTA and CDR2 FQGNSA come from the germline V gene. The V gene lost 2 bases and the J gene lost 0 bases, with 4 bases spanning the gap.

V is TRBV3-1 (or the pseudogene TRBV3-2) and J is TRBJ1-1, with D perhaps TRBD1 (6 bases). Trimming stripped 1 base from V and 6 bases from J, with 9 bases between. Germline V gene lookup returns CDR1 LGHDT and CDR2 YNNKEL (reference sequence). This CDR3 comprises 13 residues. In DNA form, the CDR3 reads TGTGCCAGCAGCCAAGTGGCAGGGGCTGAAGCTTTCTTT. Translating gives CASSQVAGAEAFF.

The chain carries TRBV2 and TRBJ2-1, with 8 bases identical to TRBD1. The CDR3 is 13 amino acids. The V gene's germline CDR1 is SNHLY and CDR2 FYNNEI. V trimming: 7 bases; J trimming: 5 bases; junction bases outside the gene matches: 4. The DNA for the CDR3 is TGTGCCAGCAACAGGGGGGTTGACAATGAGCAGTTCTTC. Its translation: CASNRGVDNEQFF.

The chain carries TRBV19 and TRBJ2-1; possibly TRBD1 for D (5 bases). The germline gives CDR1 LNHDA, CDR2 SQIVND (reference sequence). This CDR3 is built from 16 residues. V gave up 4 bases and J gave up 0 bases, with 13 bases separating them. CDR3 amino acids: CASSTQGAGSYNEQFF. DNA of the CDR3: TGTGCCAGTAGTACTCAGGGTGCCGGCTCCTACAATGAGCAGTTCTTC.

This sequence joins TRBV2 and TRBJ2-1, with 7 bases aligning to TRBD2. The germline V gene encodes CDR1 SNHLY and CDR2 FYNNEI. The CDR3 spans 13 residues. With 6 bases clipped from V and 6 bases from J, the junction kept 5 bases outside the gene matches. CDR3 sequence reads: CASRGGSGNEQFF. The CDR3 DNA reads TGTGCCAGCAGGGGCGGGAGTGGCAATGAGCAGTTCTTC.